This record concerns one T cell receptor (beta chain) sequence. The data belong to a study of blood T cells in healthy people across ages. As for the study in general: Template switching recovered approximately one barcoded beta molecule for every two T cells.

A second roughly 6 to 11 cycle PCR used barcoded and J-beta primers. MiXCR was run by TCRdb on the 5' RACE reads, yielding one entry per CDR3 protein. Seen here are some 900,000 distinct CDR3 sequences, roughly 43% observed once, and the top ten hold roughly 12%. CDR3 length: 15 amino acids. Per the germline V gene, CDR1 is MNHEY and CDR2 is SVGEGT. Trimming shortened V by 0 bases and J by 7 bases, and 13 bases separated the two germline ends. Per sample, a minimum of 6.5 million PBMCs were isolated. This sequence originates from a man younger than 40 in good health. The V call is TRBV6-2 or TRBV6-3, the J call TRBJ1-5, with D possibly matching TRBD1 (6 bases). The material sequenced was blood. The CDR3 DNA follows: TGTGCCAGCAGTTACTCAGGGGGGGTCTCCCAGCCCCAGCATTTT. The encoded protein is CASSYSGGVSQPQHF.